This T cell receptor (beta chain) was sequenced for a study of shared clonotypes between healthy human individuals. Looking at the study overall: Serving as donors were a couple of women and three men, whose ages spanned 18 to 49. Overall study findings and caveats: The small donor group covered limited genetic and exposure diversity.

With respect to this clone: Antigen specificity is unknown.

The donors, healthy adults who were HIV-negative, had experienced no recent acute infections or vaccinations. This table comes from immunoSEQ multiplex PCR, and its TCRdb copy is limited to in-frame clones, with some not included. Among some 2.3 million clones, more than 80% were seen once, and the ten largest hold about 0.39%. The V and J ends lost 2 bases and 5 bases respectively, with 8 bases between them. The CDR3 totals 13 residues. Germline CDR1 and CDR2: SGHRS and YFSETQ. The source is a man younger than 35 in good health. Some clones in this sample may be carry-over from other donors' samples. The sequenced sample was naive CD4+ T cells from PBMCs. The subset is: CD45RA+ positively selected. The chain couples TRBV5-1 to TRBJ1-5; D may be TRBD1 (5 bases). The CDR3 bases are TGCGCCAGCAGCTTTGACAGTCATCAGCCCCAGCATTTT. This translates into CASSFDSHQPQHF.